Here is one TCR beta chain with its context. Its antigen is not known. This specimen comes from a study of identical twins. Germline V gene data show CDR1 as SNHLY and CDR2 as FYNNEI. V gave up 7 bases and J gave up 1 base, with 16 bases separating them. CDR3 size: 15 residues. Findings and limits, study-wide: Invariant T cells like MAIT and iNKT could partly confound the zero-insertion analyses.

TCRdb processed the 5' RACE reads anew with MiXCR; each CDR3 protein has one entry. Of about 720,000 distinct CDR3 sequences listed, around a sixth are singletons. This sample was shared with a second study, whose subject was T cells expressing NK-cell markers.

The sample taken for sequencing was PBMCs. The TCR sequence derives from a woman between 18 and 29 years old in good health. This chain links TRBV2 with TRBJ1-2; D is possibly TRBD1 (5 bases). The CDR3 nucleotides are TGTGCCAGCACTCAGGACATGGCATTTAACTATGGCTACACCTTC. This translates into CASTQDMAFNYGYTF.